This T cell receptor beta chain derives from a study of post-analysis software for immune sequencing data. Study at large: Relapsing-remitting, secondary progressive and progressive-relapsing multiple sclerosis courses were included.

CDR1 is DFQATT and CDR2 is SNEGSKA in the germline V gene (reference sequence). This CDR3 contains 14 residues. Trimming left V 3 bases short and J 8 bases short, with 19 bases between. Overall study results and limits: A few TRBV segments occurring more often in patients than controls included TRBV5-6, TRBV5-1 and TRBV20-1. Normalized Chao1 diversity was significantly reduced in patients versus controls.

Incorporated into the TCR beta cDNA libraries were unique molecular identifiers, which served to reduce PCR and sequencing biases. Around 500,000 cDNA molecules were obtained from 1 to 10 million T cells. TCRdb processed the PCR reads anew with MiXCR; each CDR3 protein has one entry. The sample has 250,000 to 300,000 distinct CDR3 sequences, around 34% seen once; the top ten hold 4% to 6%. Note on this clonotype: The antigen is not known.

V and J are TRBV20-1 and TRBJ1-2, with a tentative D call TRBD1 (5 bases). The sequence was obtained from a girl under 18 with multiple sclerosis. The sequenced sample was blood. The CDR3 region has the DNA TGCAGTGCTAGGAGGGGCCTAGGAACGACGGGCTACACCTTC. Translated: CSARRGLGTTGYTF.